The 9 T cell receptor beta chains listed next were all sequenced from one sample in a study of CDR3 diversity in severe acne. TCRdb used MiXCR to reprocess the PCR reads, holding one entry per CDR3 protein. The sample lists about 90,000 distinct CDR3 sequences, approximately 52% occurring once. The specimen sequenced was blood. The receptors stem from a male donor in good health, serving as a control.

This clonotype was observed at least ten times. This sequence joins TRBV5-5 and TRBJ1-2, with 7 nucleotides matching TRBD1. CDR1 SGHKS and CDR2 YYEKEE come from the germline V gene (reference sequence). With 0 bases clipped from V and 2 bases from J, the junction kept 4 bases outside the gene matches. The CDR3 has 15 amino acids. The CDR3 DNA is TGTGCCAGCAGCTTGGTTCCGACAGGGAACTATGGCTACACCTTC. Translating gives CASSLVPTGNYGYTF.

Many counts were recorded for this clonotype. One end of the junction fails to match germline, which may point to a read error. The chain employs TRBV28 and TRBJ1-1, with no clear D. Germline V gene sequence: CDR1 MDHEN, CDR2 SYDVKM. The CDR3 totals 14 residues. The CDR3 sequence: CASRIRGRATEALF. The CDR3 coding sequence is TGTGCCAGCAGAATCCGGGGTAGGGCCACTGAAGCTCTCTTT.

Regarding this clonotype: The DNA is omitted, as the CDR3 cannot be located on it reliably, and the CDR3 follows TCRdb's listing. The V call is TRBV6-1, the J call TRBJ1-2; the table assigns TRBD1, which was not confirmed against the DNA. The germline gives CDR1 MNHNS, CDR2 SASEGT. Both ends counted, the CDR3 spans 19 residues. The CDR3 sequence: CASSARGEQFFGPGTRLTF.

V is TRBV29-1 and J is TRBJ2-7; weak D call: TRBD2 (6 bases). The CDR3 loop spans 13 amino acids. With 6 bases removed from V and 6 bases from J, the gap between germline ends came to 18 bases. The germline gives CDR1 SQVTM, CDR2 ANQGSEA. CDR3 region: CSVAGSSAREQYF. Here the CDR3 DNA reads TGCAGCGTCGCCGGGAGTTCCGCCCGCGAGCAGTACTTC.

The V gene is TRBV10-2, the J gene TRBJ1-5; D unclear. This CDR3 region has 14 residues. Germline V CDR1 and CDR2: WSHSY, SAAADI. V lost 8 bases and J lost 0, with 11 bases in between. In nucleotides, the CDR3 is TGCGCCAGCGCGGAACAGTTTAGCAATCAGCCCCAGCATTTT. Translation gives CASAEQFSNQPQHF.

The table lists this clonotype with many counts. The genes are TRBV3-1 and TRBJ2-5; 7 positions agree with TRBD1. This CDR3 comprises 15 residues. The germline CDR1 and CDR2 sequences are LGHDT and YNNKEL (reference sequence). V shed 4 bases and J 2 bases; nucleotides not matched to a gene: 7. In DNA form, the CDR3 reads TGTGCCAGCAGCCGGGAAGGGGGCCGGCAAGAGACCCAGTACTTC. This encodes CASSREGGRQETQYF.

This chain uses TRBV6-4 with TRBJ1-6; 8 bases agree with TRBD1. J was trimmed by 8 bases and V by 4 bases; bases with no gene match: 13. Germline loops: CDR1 MRHNA, CDR2 SNTAGT. The CDR3 length is 17 residues. CDR3 DNA sequence: TGTGCCAGCAGTGCCTCGAAAGGAGGGACAGGAGATTCACCCCTCCACTTT. Amino acid sequence: CASSASKGGTGDSPLHF.

The chain links TRBV2 to TRBJ1-2; 7 bases match TRBD1. This CDR3 contains 14 residues. V lost 6 bases and J lost 4; bases outside the gene matches: 8. From germline, CDR1 is SNHLY and CDR2 FYNNEI. This chain's CDR3 is CASSRTGQGYGYTF. Here the CDR3 DNA reads TGTGCCAGCAGCCGGACAGGTCAAGGCTATGGCTACACCTTC.

Details on this clonotype: Without the conserved terminal phenylalanine or tryptophan, this CDR3 likely stems from a read error. The rearrangement links TRBV7-9 to TRBJ2-5; TRBD2 matches 9 bases. In germline, CDR1 is SEHNR, CDR2 FQNEAQ (reference sequence). Trimming at V came to 5 bases and at J to 5 bases, leaving 9 bases not matched to a gene. This CDR3 has 15 amino acids. CDR3 loop: CASSPSGNLGETQYS. CDR3 nucleotides: TGTGCCAGCAGCCCTAGCGGGAACCTTGGGGAGACCCAGTACTCC.